The 8 T cell receptor beta chains reported below all come from one sample, sequenced in a study of T-cell reconstitution after alpha-beta-depleted transplantation in children. Molecular barcoding with unique molecular identifiers was used for the TCRbeta library. MiXCR, run by TCRdb on the PCR reads, gives a single entry per CDR3 protein. The profile shows about 300,000 distinct CDR3 sequences, roughly a tenth of them singletons. This sample comprised PBMCs, obtained before TCRalphabeta/CD19-depleted stem cell transplant. These TCRs come from a boy younger than two with acute myeloid leukemia, due to receive a stem cell transplant.

This clonotype came up many times. The chain employs TRBV7-8 and TRBJ2-7, with 7 bases matching TRBD1. The junction had 10 bases not matched to a gene; V was cut back by 8 bases and J by 3 bases. Germline CDR1 and CDR2: SGHVS and FQNEAQ. This CDR3 is built from 14 residues. The CDR3 sequence: CASDNGQGDYEQYF. DNA of the CDR3: TGTGCCAGCGACAACGGCCAGGGGGACTACGAGCAGTACTTC.

This clonotype was counted at least ten times. The gene calls are TRBV20-1 and TRBJ1-2, with D possibly matching TRBD1 (6 bases). V lost 6 bases to trimming and J lost 5 bases, with 19 bases between them. From germline, CDR1 is DFQATT and CDR2 SNEGSKA (reference sequence). This CDR3 contains 14 residues. In DNA, the CDR3 is TGCAGTGCCAACCAGCGCGGGGGGCAATATGGCTACACCTTC. Protein sequence: CSANQRGGQYGYTF.

This clonotype has more than one count but fewer than ten. The chain joins TRBV20-1 to TRBJ1-2; 8 nucleotides align to TRBD1. Germline V CDR1 and CDR2: DFQATT, SNEGSKA (reference sequence). CDR3 length: 13 residues. V trimming: 5 bases; J trimming: 4 bases; junction bases outside the gene matches: 6. The CDR3 DNA follows: TGCAGTGCTCAAGGACAGGGAGGCTATGGCTACACCTTC. Encoded protein: CSAQGQGGYGYTF.

This clonotype was seen ten or more times. The rearrangement links TRBV7-2 to TRBJ2-2, with 8 bases matching TRBD1. With V trimmed by 3 bases and J by 1 base, 4 bases remained unmatched. Germline lookup yields CDR1 SGHTA and CDR2 FQGNSA. The CDR3 sequence is 16 residues long. The CDR3 DNA reads TGTGCCAGCAGCTTCACCGGGACAGGGAACACCGGGGAGCTGTTTTTT. It codes for CASSFTGTGNTGELFF.

As concerns this clonotype: This may be a read error: a much more frequent sequence differs by one nucleotide. This CDR3 fails to terminate in the conserved phenylalanine or tryptophan, so it likely reflects a read error. The chain is built from TRBV7-3 and TRBJ1-4, with 7 bases lining up with TRBD1. The trim removed 6 bases at V and 6 bases at J, leaving 13 bases unmatched. Germline V gives CDR1 SGHTA, CDR2 FQGTGA. The CDR3 loop spans 16 amino acids. CDR3 residues: CASSWDSEEVDEKLFC. Here the CDR3 DNA reads TGTGCCAGCAGTTGGGACAGCGAAGAAGTGGATGAAAAACTGTTTTGT.

This clonotype was recorded many times. The rearrangement uses TRBV29-1 and TRBJ1-1; D call uncertain. The CDR3 length is 11 residues. V was clipped by 2 bases and J by 5 bases, with 6 bases between them. CDR1 SQVTM and CDR2 ANQGSEA come from the germline V gene. CDR3 nucleotide sequence: TGCAGCGTTGAATTACCGACTGAAGCTTTCTTT. It yields the protein CSVELPTEAFF.

This clonotype has a count of ten or more. J is TRBJ2-2 and V is TRBV29-1; D perhaps matches TRBD2 (5 bases). Trimming took 0 bases from V and 4 from J, leaving 6 bases between them. This CDR3 spans 13 amino acids. The germline V gene has CDR1 SQVTM and CDR2 ANQGSEA. CDR3 sequence (DNA): TGCAGCGTTGAAGACGGGGTCACCGGGGAGCTGTTTTTT. Protein sequence: CSVEDGVTGELFF.

The chain links TRBV19 to TRBJ2-7; 8 bases are shared with TRBD2. The CDR3 consists of 14 residues. Trimming took 10 bases from V and 3 from J; bases not matched to a gene: 11. Germline values: CDR1 LNHDA, CDR2 SQIVND (reference sequence). CDR3: CATSTRGGNYEQYF. CDR3 nucleotides: TGTGCCACCAGTACCCGGGGGGGGAACTACGAGCAGTACTTC. Filled out from reference TRBV19 and TRBJ2-7, the complete variable domain reads DGGITQSPKYLFRKEGQNVTLSCEQNLNHDAMYWYRQDPGQGLRLIYYSQIVNDFQKGDIAEGYSVSREKKESFPLTVTSAQKNPTAFYLCATSTRGGNYEQYFGPGTRLTVT.